The subject of this entry is one TCR beta chain. The sample belongs to a study of blood T cell repertoires in COVID-19. Overall study: Sources were T cells, B-cell-depleted T cells, or PBMCs; the material itself was cDNA or gDNA.

Trimming pared 1 base from V and 0 bases from J, leaving 10 bases between. Germline V lookup: CDR1 SGHDT, CDR2 YYEEEE. The CDR3 length is 15 residues. In the original analysis: Reference gene primers were amplified, and this amplification served to estimate nucleated cell counts. Some clones are missing from TCRdb's copy, which holds only in-frame ones; the method was immunoSEQ multiplex PCR. The V and J calls and the clone size are those of that table, but D and trimming were determined from the DNA. The table has about 310,000 clones, 90% seen once. The chain has TRBV5-6 and TRBJ1-2; D remains unclear. Sequenced input: PBMCs or T cells enriched from blood (not recorded which). The origin of this receptor is a woman younger than 35 with acute COVID-19. This CDR3 is CASSLWRQANYGYTF. The CDR3 coding sequence is TGTGCCAGCAGCTTGTGGAGGCAGGCTAACTATGGCTACACCTTC.